This T cell receptor (beta chain) was found in a study of blood T cell repertoires in COVID-19. Study in general: Collection of acute and convalescent COVID-19 samples took place in the United States, Italy and Spain.

This CDR3 has 15 amino acids. Trimming took 7 bases from V and 4 from J; bases not matched to a gene: 13. Germline loops: CDR1 GTSNPN, CDR2 SVGIG (reference sequence). The table came from immunoSEQ multiplex PCR; TCRdb's copy has only in-frame clones and leaves some out. Among 130,000 to 150,000 clones listed, around nine tenths were seen once. Sequenced sample: peripheral blood. The TCR comes from a human donor in a cohort sampled during active COVID-19. V and J are TRBV30 and TRBJ2-3; 8 bases fit TRBD2. CDR3 coding DNA: TGTGCCTTGGAGTCCGGGGGGGTAGCCGCAGATACGCAGTATTTT. Protein sequence: CALESGGVAADTQYF.